The T cell receptor (beta chain) described here comes from a study of CD8+CD57+ T cells in acquired aplastic anemia. V was pared by 4 bases and J by 5 bases, with 14 bases of the junction left unmatched. CDR1 and CDR2 from the germline V gene are KGHDR and SFDVKD. The CDR3 consists of 17 residues. Genomic DNA templated the TCR beta VDJ and CDR3 profiling. TCRdb re-called the reads with MiXCR, one entry per CDR3 protein. Among about 210,000 distinct CDR3 sequences listed, 30% to 40% were seen once. The sample taken for sequencing was sorted CD4+, CD8+, or CD8+CD57+ T cells (not recorded which) from PBMCs. This clonotype was obtained from a human donor in good health, serving as a control. The V call is TRBV24-1, the J call TRBJ2-7; TRBD1 aligns across 9 bases. This CDR3 is CATSDAKEGTGSDEQYF. For the CDR3, the DNA is TGTGCCACCAGTGACGCTAAGGAAGGGACAGGGAGCGACGAGCAGTACTTC.